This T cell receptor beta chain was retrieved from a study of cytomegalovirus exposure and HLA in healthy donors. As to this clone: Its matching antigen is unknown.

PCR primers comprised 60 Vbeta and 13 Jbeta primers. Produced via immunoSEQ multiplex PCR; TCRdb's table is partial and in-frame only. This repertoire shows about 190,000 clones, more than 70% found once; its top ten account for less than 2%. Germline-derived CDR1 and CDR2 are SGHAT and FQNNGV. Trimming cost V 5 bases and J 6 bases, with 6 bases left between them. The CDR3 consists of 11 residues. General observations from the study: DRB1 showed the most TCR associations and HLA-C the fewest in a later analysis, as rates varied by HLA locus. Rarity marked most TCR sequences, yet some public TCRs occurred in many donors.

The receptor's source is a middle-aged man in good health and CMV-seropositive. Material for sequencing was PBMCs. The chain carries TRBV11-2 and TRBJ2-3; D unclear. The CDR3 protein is CASSIYDTQYF. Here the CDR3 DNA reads TGTGCCAGCAGCATCTATGATACGCAGTATTTT.